The clone carrying this T cell receptor beta chain was detected only a few times. Its antigen remains unknown. A process of 5'RACE template switching, which added a universal primer site and UMIs, was used to make TCR cDNA. TCRdb reprocessed the 5' RACE reads via MiXCR and lists one record per CDR3 protein. Of a few hundred thousand distinct CDR3 sequences listed, roughly an eighth are singletons. The data stem from a study of T cells after yellow fever vaccination. Whole-study results and caveats: Most clones from primary vaccination were detected again post-booster (just under 97% CD4, about 88% CD8). Weaker overall was a secondary response that nonetheless peaked faster, on day 5 versus 15.

The CDR3 is made up of 15 amino acids. Germline lookup yields CDR1 SGHTA and CDR2 FQGNSA. The ends were cut back, 5 bases at V and 2 bases at J, with 15 bases in the middle. The V gene is TRBV7-2, the J gene TRBJ1-2; perhaps TRBD1 as D (6 bases). The material sequenced was CD4+ T cells sorted from PBMCs, taken 15 days after the yellow fever booster vaccination. The clonotype comes from a young man who received the YFV17D yellow fever vaccine. CDR3 bases: TGTGCCAGCAGCCGCGACCTGGGGGGCAACTATGGCTACACCTTC. Protein product: CASSRDLGGNYGYTF. The full variable domain, rest sourced from reference TRBV7-2 and TRBJ1-2, is GAGVSQSPSNKVTEKGKDVELRCDPISGHTALYWYRQSLGQGLEFLIYFQGNSAPDKSGLPSDRFSAERTGGSVSTLTIQRTQQEDSAVYLCASSRDLGGNYGYTFGSGTRLTVV.